This T cell receptor (beta chain) was recorded in a study of blood T cell repertoires in COVID-19. Study as a whole: Acute-phase and convalescent COVID-19 samples originated in the United States, Italy and Spain.

Using immunoSEQ multiplex PCR, the repertoire was profiled, and TCRdb retains in-frame clones only, with some absent. This sample has roughly 250,000 clones, with around 90% found just once. In terms of age and location, participants ranged from roughly 18 to 90 years and lived in under 30 US areas. Clinical history reported by participants formed the basis on which cohorts were assigned. Sequencing was performed on PBMCs or T cells enriched from blood (not recorded which). This sequence originates from a woman in her 40s with acute COVID-19.

The CDR3 region has the DNA TGTGCCAGCAGCTTTCAGGGGGCATCTGAAAAACTGTTTTTT. Its translation: CASSFQGASEKLFF. The chain uses TRBV7-2 and TRBJ1-4; 8 positions match TRBD1. Per the germline V gene, CDR1 is SGHTA and CDR2 is FQGNSA. CDR3 size: 14 residues. Trimming removed 3 bases from V and 7 bases from J; junction bases left unmatched: 4.